The 27 T cell receptor beta chains reported below all come from one sample, sequenced in a study of neoadjuvant anti-PD-1 for oral cavity cancer (dated by TCRdb to the early 2020s). The sample's time point label, decoded: before neoadjuvant nivolumab. Library method: the immunoSEQ multiplex PCR assay. The immuneACCESS repertoire file appears here via TCRdb, limited to in-frame rearrangements. These files lack a portion of the clones; in checked studies, under half of the deficit traces to unresolved V genes, and the cause of the others is not known. This sample has 16,000 or so clones in its table, and 55% to 80% of those were observed once. The top ten constitute roughly 2.8% of the sample. The source was PBMCs, collected before nivolumab (anti-PD-1) treatment. These TCRs come from a person between 40 and 85 years old with oral cavity squamous cell carcinoma.

The rearrangement joins TRBV19 to TRBJ2-3; D call uncertain. Per the germline V gene, CDR1 is LNHDA and CDR2 is SQIVND (reference sequence). The ends were cut back, 8 bases at V and 7 bases at J, with 16 bases in the middle. The CDR3 spans 13 residues. This CDR3 reads CASSETIRYTQYF. The CDR3 DNA reads as TGTGCCAGTTCGGAGACGATTCGTTATACGCAGTATTTT.

The V and J genes are TRBV25-1 and TRBJ1-4; 7 positions match TRBD1. Per germline, CDR1 MGHDK and CDR2 SYGVNS. The CDR3 contains 14 residues. Trimming at V came to 3 bases and at J to 7 bases, leaving 5 bases not matched to a gene. The CDR3 region has the DNA TGTGCCAGCAGTGACGGCAGGGGGGGTGAAAAACTGTTTTTT. Protein: CASSDGRGGEKLFF.

The V gene is TRBV6-1, the J gene TRBJ2-7, with TRBD1 identical over 7 bases. Unmatched junction bases numbered 2, after V lost 6 bases and J lost 3 bases. This CDR3 comprises 12 residues. Germline-derived CDR1 and CDR2 are MNHNS and SASEGT. CDR3: CASRGQIYEQYF. The CDR3 bases are TGTGCCAGCAGGGGACAGATCTACGAGCAGTACTTC.

The rearrangement uses TRBV30 and TRBJ2-7; 14 bases map to TRBD2. CDR1 is GTSNPN and CDR2 is SVGIG in the germline V gene (reference sequence). V shed 2 bases and J 3 bases; nucleotides not matched to a gene: 3. This CDR3 has 15 amino acids. The CDR3 sequence: CAWSPGLAGVYEQYF. In DNA form, the CDR3 reads TGTGCCTGGAGTCCGGGACTAGCGGGAGTCTACGAGCAGTACTTC.

This clone was found a few times. V is TRBV6-6 and J is TRBJ1-1; D gene uncertain. CDR1 and CDR2 from the germline V gene are MNHNY and SVGAGI (reference sequence). This CDR3 region has 11 residues. Trimming stripped 7 bases from V and 8 bases from J, with 11 bases between. CDR3 in DNA: TGTGCCAGCAACCTTTTGGGGGAAGCTTTCTTT. It is translated as CASNLLGEAFF.

The rearrangement uses TRBV6-1 and TRBJ2-1, with 11 bases identical to TRBD2. CDR1 is MNHNS and CDR2 is SASEGT in the germline V gene. This CDR3 is built from 15 residues. Trimming removed 3 bases from V and 5 bases from J; junction bases left unmatched: 3. In nucleotides, the CDR3 is TGTGCCAGCAGTGAGACTAGCGGGACTAACAATGAGCAGTTCTTC. Amino acid sequence: CASSETSGTNNEQFF.

This clone was recorded a few times. V and J are TRBV19 and TRBJ1-5; D is perhaps TRBD1 (5 bases). Germline V gene data show CDR1 as LNHDA and CDR2 as SQIVND (reference sequence). The CDR3 is 16 amino acids. Trimming stripped 3 bases from V and 0 bases from J, with 12 bases between. CDR3 bases: TGTGCCAGTAGTATCCGGGGCGGGTATAGCAATCAGCCCCAGCATTTT. Translation: CASSIRGGYSNQPQHF.

The chain combines TRBV2 with TRBJ2-1, with no clear D. The CDR3 extends over 14 amino acids. The V gene lost 2 bases and the J gene lost 8 bases, with 13 bases spanning the gap. Germline loops: CDR1 SNHLY, CDR2 FYNNEI. The CDR3 is CASSEKSESDEQFF. In DNA form, the CDR3 reads TGTGCCAGCAGTGAAAAGTCCGAATCCGATGAGCAGTTCTTC.

The V call is TRBV5-5, the J call TRBJ1-1, with 10 bases aligning to TRBD1. The CDR3 has 16 residues. Germline V gene lookup returns CDR1 SGHKS and CDR2 YYEKEE (reference sequence). Germline trimming cut 4 bases from V and 2 bases from J; bases unmatched to any gene: 8. The CDR3 sequence: CASSLRTGGHNTEAFF. The DNA for the CDR3 is TGTGCCAGCAGCCTACGGACAGGGGGACACAACACTGAAGCTTTCTTT. The full variable domain, with the rest looked up from reference TRBV5-5 and TRBJ1-1, is DAGVTQSPTHLIKTRGQQVTLRCSPISGHKSVSWYQQVLGQGPQFIFQYYEKEERGRGNFPDRFSARQFPNYSSELNVNALLLGDSALYLCASSLRTGGHNTEAFFGQGTRLTVV.

DNA for the CDR3: TGCGCCAGCAGCCTAGGACTAGCGGGAGTAGGGGAGCAGTTCTTC. Translation: CASSLGLAGVGEQFF. The chain links TRBV10-2 to TRBJ2-1, with TRBD2 matching 13 bases. The germline V gene encodes CDR1 WSHSY and CDR2 SAAADI. The V gene end was trimmed by 6 bases and the J gene end by 10 bases; junction bases not matched to a gene: 9. CDR3 length: 15 amino acids.

The chain carries TRBV9 and TRBJ2-5, with D perhaps matching TRBD1 or TRBD2 (5 bases each). Deletions cut 0 bases from V and 4 bases from J, with 10 bases between. Germline lookup yields CDR1 SGDLS and CDR2 YYNGEE. The CDR3 consists of 14 residues. The CDR3 nucleotides read TGTGCCAGCAGCGTAGAAGGGACCCGAGAGACCCAGTACTTC. Translation gives CASSVEGTRETQYF. The whole variable domain, filled in from reference TRBV9 and TRBJ2-5, reads DSGVTQTPKHLITATGQRVTLRCSPRSGDLSVYWYQQSLDQGLQFLIQYYNGEERAKGNILERFSAQQFPDLHSELNLSSLELGDSALYFCASSVEGTRETQYFGPGTRLLVL.

The V gene is TRBV10-3, the J gene TRBJ2-2; tentatively, D is TRBD1 (5 bases). Germline CDR1 ENHRY, CDR2 SYGVKD. CDR3 length equals 15 residues. The ends were cut back, 3 bases at V and 2 bases at J, with 10 bases in the middle. CDR3 in amino acids: CAISDRTPNTGELFF. In nucleotides, the CDR3 is TGTGCCATCAGTGATCGGACACCTAACACCGGGGAGCTGTTTTTT.

The chain couples TRBV2 to TRBJ1-2; 8 nucleotides agree with TRBD1. The trim removed 4 bases at V and 4 bases at J, leaving 8 bases unmatched. The CDR3 has 15 amino acids. In germline, CDR1 is SNHLY, CDR2 FYNNEI. CDR3 region: CASSGGAGGSYGYTF. DNA of the CDR3: TGTGCCAGCAGTGGAGGGGCAGGGGGCTCCTATGGCTACACCTTC.

The chain is built from TRBV5-4 and TRBJ2-7, with TRBD2 matching over 7 bases. The CDR3 spans 14 residues. V lost 2 bases to trimming and J lost 2 bases; unmatched junction nucleotides: 4. In germline, CDR1 is SGHNT, CDR2 YYREEE (reference sequence). The CDR3 is CASSLSLATYEQYF. The CDR3 DNA is TGTGCCAGCAGCTTATCACTAGCGACCTACGAGCAGTACTTC.

The V gene is TRBV11-2, the J gene TRBJ2-5; D may match TRBD1 or TRBD2 (5 bases each). V was shortened by 3 bases and J by 4 bases, with 21 bases between the two germline ends. Per the germline V gene, CDR1 is SGHAT and CDR2 is FQNNGV. The CDR3 covers 17 residues. The CDR3 loop is CASSLDRDPIAGETQYF. The DNA for the CDR3 is TGTGCCAGCAGCTTGGACCGGGACCCAATAGCAGGAGAGACCCAGTACTTC.

Of note for this clone: An end of the junction differs from the germline gene, which may be a read error. The genes are TRBV6-1 and TRBJ2-1; TRBD1 or TRBD2 may be the D gene (5 bases each). This CDR3 is 15 amino acids long. The germline CDR1 and CDR2 sequences are MNHNS and SASEGT. CDR3 DNA sequence: TGTGCCAGCAGGGAAGGGTGGGGGTTTTACAATGAGCAGTTCTTC. It translates to CASREGWGFYNEQFF.

The chain couples TRBV7-8 to TRBJ2-7; weak D call: TRBD2 (6 bases). The length of the CDR3 is 14 residues. Germline CDR1 SGHVS, CDR2 FQNEAQ. Trimming shortened V by 3 bases and J by 4 bases, and 13 bases separated the two germline ends. CDR3 sequence reads: CASSFGGDGYEQYF. The CDR3 region has the DNA TGTGCCAGCAGCTTCGGGGGTGACGGTTACGAGCAGTACTTC.

V gene TRBV4-2 combines with J gene TRBJ1-1; D uncertain. The CDR3 has 14 amino acids. The germline V gene has CDR1 LGHNA and CDR2 YNFKEQ. V lost 5 bases, J lost 3 bases, and 13 bases lay in between. The CDR3 spells CASSSALLDTEAFF. For the CDR3, the DNA is TGTGCCAGCAGCTCTGCTCTCCTCGACACTGAAGCTTTCTTT.

The chain uses TRBV19 and TRBJ1-1; possibly TRBD1 for D (6 bases). With 7 bases removed from V and 0 bases from J, the gap between germline ends came to 12 bases. The CDR3 is 14 residues long. Germline values: CDR1 LNHDA, CDR2 SQIVND (reference sequence). The CDR3 reads CASTWDTMNTEAFF. The CDR3 DNA reads TGTGCCAGTACCTGGGACACTATGAACACTGAAGCTTTCTTT.

The chain combines TRBV30 with TRBJ1-4; no definite D call. Germline CDR1 reads GTSNPN; CDR2 reads SVGIG (reference sequence). Trimming pared 3 bases from V and 5 bases from J, leaving 13 bases between. The CDR3 is made up of 14 amino acids. CDR3 DNA: TGTGCCTGGAGCCCCGGAGGGATGAATGAAAAACTGTTTTTT. This gives the protein CAWSPGGMNEKLFF.

V is TRBV6-4 and J is TRBJ2-3, with 13 nucleotides matching TRBD2. V lost 4 bases and J lost 4; bases outside the gene matches: 5. The CDR3 extends over 16 amino acids. The germline gives CDR1 MRHNA, CDR2 SNTAGT. CDR3 amino acids: CASSAGTSGIPDTQYF. CDR3 DNA sequence: TGTGCCAGCAGTGCTGGGACTAGCGGGATCCCAGATACGCAGTATTTT.

The rearrangement uses TRBV5-4 and TRBJ2-3, with unresolved D. The length of the CDR3 is 16 residues. Germline V gene data show CDR1 as SGHNT and CDR2 as YYREEE (reference sequence). V was pared by 4 bases and J by 6 bases, with 21 bases between. CDR3 sequence (DNA): TGTGCCAGCAGCCCGTGGAACCTTAGAGACAAGGATACGCAGTATTTT. It yields the protein CASSPWNLRDKDTQYF. The full variable domain, rest sourced from reference TRBV5-4 and TRBJ2-3, is ETGVTQSPTHLIKTRGQQVTLRCSSQSGHNTVSWYQQALGQGPQFIFQYYREEENGRGNFPPRFSGLQFPNYSSELNVNALELDDSALYLCASSPWNLRDKDTQYFGPGTRLTVL.

The chain links TRBV2 to TRBJ1-5, with 11 bases that match TRBD1. Trimming cost V 6 bases and J 1 base; bases outside gene matches: 2. The CDR3 extends over 15 amino acids. Germline-derived CDR1 and CDR2 are SNHLY and FYNNEI. The CDR3 nucleotides read TGTGCCAGCAGAGGACAGGGGGCCAGCAATCAGCCCCAGCATTTT. This translates into CASRGQGASNQPQHF. The full variable domain, rest sourced from reference TRBV2 and TRBJ1-5, is EPEVTQTPSHQVTQMGQEVILRCVPISNHLYFYWYRQILGQKVEFLVSFYNNEISEKSEIFDDQFSVERPDGSNFTLKIRSTKLEDSAMYFCASRGQGASNQPQHFGDGTRLSIL.

The chain employs TRBV5-1 and TRBJ1-1; D is possibly TRBD1 (5 bases). The CDR3 contains 15 residues. Between the trimmed V and J ends, which lost 1 base and 4 bases, there was a span of 14 bases. CDR1 is SGHRS and CDR2 is YFSETQ in the germline V gene. The CDR3, as DNA: TGCGCCAGCAGCTTGCAGACAGCGGCAGTCACTGAAGCTTTCTTT. This translates into CASSLQTAAVTEAFF.

This rearrangement joins TRBV14 to TRBJ1-2, with unresolved D. The CDR3 loop spans 18 amino acids. CDR1 is SGHDN and CDR2 is FVKESK in the germline V gene. V shed 1 base and J shed 1 base, with 19 bases lying between them. The CDR3: CASSQVFYRRTYNYGYTF. As DNA, the CDR3 is TGTGCCAGCAGCCAAGTTTTCTACCGCAGGACCTATAACTATGGCTACACCTTC.

The chain couples TRBV5-6 to TRBJ1-5; D is ambiguous. V was shortened by 4 bases and J by 0 bases, with 14 bases between the two germline ends. The germline CDR1 and CDR2 sequences are SGHDT and YYEEEE. The CDR3 contains 16 residues. The CDR3 here is CASSHTDGVSNQPQHF. CDR3 in DNA: TGTGCCAGCAGCCATACCGACGGAGTTAGCAATCAGCCCCAGCATTTT.

The chain links TRBV6-4 to TRBJ2-2, with 8 bases matching TRBD2. The CDR3 extends over 14 amino acids. From germline, CDR1 is MRHNA and CDR2 SNTAGT. Trimming at V came to 6 bases and at J to 3 bases, leaving 3 bases not matched to a gene. The CDR3 loop is CASRGLGDTGELFF. The CDR3 coding sequence is TGTGCCAGCAGGGGACTAGGGGACACCGGGGAGCTGTTTTTT.